The clone carrying this T cell receptor (beta chain) was seen repeatedly, ten times or more. Antigen: not known. This sample stems from a study of Graves' ophthalmopathy and Graves' hyperthyroidism. Study-wide findings and caveats: Ophthalmopathy could be told apart from stable hyperthyroidism by a 13-signature model (about 90% sensitivity, around 84% specificity). The authors also found most expanded thyroid clonotypes above 0.001 frequency in blood.

Hyperthyroidism patients were newly diagnosed, under 2 months' duration, aged 18 to 65. A diagnosis was made from clinical symptoms together with serum thyroxine, TRAb, thyroid ultrasound and orbital computed tomography. RNA transcripts served as template for amplifying TCR beta CDR3 sequences. Second-round multiplex PCR came after a first-round RT-PCR that employed HTBI primers. TCRdb reprocessed the multiplex PCR reads with MiXCR, giving one entry per CDR3 protein. The data show roughly 600,000 distinct CDR3 sequences, with roughly 39% seen just once and about 4.6% held by the top ten. Germline CDR1 reads SNHLY; CDR2 reads FYNNEI. This CDR3 spans 15 amino acids. V dropped 2 bases and J dropped 5 bases, with 10 bases sitting between them.

The sequence derives from an adult man with Graves' hyperthyroidism. The gene calls are TRBV2 and TRBJ1-6, with a weak D call TRBD1 (5 bases). The specimen sequenced was peripheral blood or thyroid tissue (not recorded which). The CDR3 sequence is CASSEIEGHNSPLHF. The CDR3 region has the DNA TGTGCCAGCAGTGAAATTGAGGGGCATAATTCACCCCTCCACTTT.